Ten or more counts support the clone carrying this TCR beta chain. Antigen specificity is unknown. The data derive from a study of CD8 T cells in ankylosing spondylitis. TCRdb re-analysed the 5' RACE reads in MiXCR, keeping a single row per CDR3 protein. The sample records about 800,000 distinct CDR3 sequences, approximately 10% being singletons. Looked up from germline, CDR1 is MNHNS and CDR2 is SASEGT. The CDR3 spans 15 residues. V dropped 6 bases and J dropped 0; count of bases not matched to a gene: 8. General observations from the study: A TCR beta motif of eight highly homologous variants appeared characteristic of ankylosing spondylitis blood.

This sequence joins TRBV6-1 and TRBJ2-7; 7 bases map to TRBD1. Sequenced sample: blood, either unsorted or a sorted T cell fraction (not recorded which). The receptor's source is a male donor with ankylosing spondylitis. CDR3 in DNA: TGTGCCAGCAGCTGGGACAGTCGTAACTCCTACGAGCAGTACTTC. It yields the protein CASSWDSRNSYEQYF.